This is a list of T cell receptor beta chains from one sample in a study of cytomegalovirus exposure and HLA in healthy donors. Measured with immunoSEQ multiplex PCR; TCRdb has only the in-frame clones, and not every one. The table lists about 180,000 clones, under 85% of them singletons, with around 5% in the top ten. The source material was PBMCs. The receptors shown here come from a man between 18 and 35 years old in good health and CMV-seronegative. Each CDR3 is given with its conserved first and last residue. Each record gives: J gene, clone size, V gene, CDR3 protein. Not every row has a clone size; where given, it reads once, few, many or a size class.

>TRBJ2-5|.|TRBV7-2
CASSYGLVGPETQYF
>TRBJ2-3|.|TRBV27
CASSWDSHTDTQYF
>TRBJ1-1|.|TRBV18
CASSPRQDTEAFF
>TRBJ2-1|.|TRBV29-1
CSVEGGRAHNEQFF
>TRBJ1-1|.|TRBV10-3
CAISDRLNTEAFF
>TRBJ2-3|once|TRBV9
CASSVRGGEHTDTQYF
>TRBJ2-5|.|TRBV5-8
CASSSYGGSETQYF
>TRBJ1-3|.|TRBV9
CASSLTGNGNTIYF
>TRBJ1-1|.|TRBV10-3
CASGQGYEAFF
>TRBJ1-6|.|TRBV9
CASSDSGGRRSPLHF
>.|.|TRBV12-5
CASGLPRDRGYEQYF
>TRBJ1-5|.|TRBV18
CASSSRQGSTQPQHF
>TRBJ1-3|.|TRBV5-1
CASSPTWSSGNTIYF
>TRBJ2-7|.|TRBV7-9
CASSSSGSPKAYEQYF
>TRBJ1-1|few|TRBV21-1
CASPDDRAEAFF
>TRBJ2-7|.|TRBV19
CASSTSATGTVFYEQYF
>TRBJ2-1|.|TRBV4-1
CASSQDRSGTVTYNEQFF
>TRBJ2-7|once|TRBV9
CASSVTGRFGYEQYF
>TRBJ1-2|.|TRBV7-2
CASSSSNHSPGYTF
>TRBJ1-2|.|TRBV7-2
CASSLVGGAQIYGYTF
>TRBJ2-1|.|TRBV7-9
CASSPGLAGAYNEQFF
>TRBJ1-5|once|TRBV7-9
CASSQLNQPQHF
>TRBJ1-1|.|TRBV6-5
CATTAGMEAFF
>TRBJ1-2|.|TRBV7-9
CASGGELQGYTF
>TRBJ2-7|.|TRBV2
CASSEQGLPSYEQYF
>TRBJ1-1|.|TRBV23-1
CASSQVYGGHKAFF
>TRBJ2-5|.|TRBV20-1
CSARRGETQYF
>TRBJ2-3|.|TRBV19
CASSPTSGSADTQYF
>TRBJ1-5|.|TRBV2
CASSFRQGDQPQHF
>TRBJ2-2|.|TRBV6-5
CASRRATGELFF
>TRBJ1-2|.|TRBV19
CATGSGLAGVDGYTF
>.|.|TRBV28
CASSGTWTSGRAYEQYF
>TRBJ2-1|.|TRBV27
CASVGQGLNNEQFF
>TRBJ1-1|.|TRBV18
CASSPRLEKNTEAFF
>TRBJ2-1|.|TRBV9
CASSVVGGIYNEQFF
>TRBJ2-7|.|TRBV7-2
CASSSSQVSYEQYF
>TRBJ2-1|.|TRBV6-1
CASSDLGLAGGSYNEQFF
>TRBJ1-4|.|TRBV27
CASSLPYEELFF
>TRBJ1-2|once|TRBV28
CATCGADENENGYTF
>TRBJ2-3|many|TRBV7-8
CASSYLGQGMGDTQYF
>TRBJ2-3|.|TRBV6-6
CASSYSAGGTDTQYF
>TRBJ1-1|.|TRBV7-6
CASSLGSGTGNTEAFF
>TRBJ2-5|.|TRBV7-9
CASSDGQGAPETQYF
>TRBJ2-2|.|TRBV28
CASSRGRLAVIGELFF
>TRBJ1-5|few|TRBV16
CASSSPGGTQPQHF
>TRBJ1-1|few|TRBV5-6
CASSPTGRTEAFF
>TRBJ2-7|.|TRBV29-1
CSVVGNRGSYEQYF
>TRBJ2-5|.|TRBV28
CASSFVGRRVGETQYF
>TRBJ2-3|.|TRBV7-2
CASSLNSGWSTDTQYF
>TRBJ2-3|large|TRBV4-3
CASSQVGLATDTQYF
>TRBJ2-7|.|TRBV7-9
CASSLDRVVAEQYF
>TRBJ2-1|.|TRBV5-1
CASSNLGEPYNEQFF
>TRBJ2-3|.|TRBV5-4
CASSPTTATDTQYF
>TRBJ1-1|.|TRBV5-4
CASSSIQGAYEAFF
>TRBJ2-1|.|TRBV6-5
CASSPAAGVVYEQFF
>TRBJ2-5|.|TRBV6-1
CASSEAAGGQETQYF
>TRBJ2-5|.|TRBV7-3
CASSPYVTSGGKTQYF
>TRBJ2-1|.|TRBV7-9
CASSENRGYNGQFF
>TRBJ2-2|.|TRBV29-1
CSVVGGIAGELFF
>TRBJ1-2|.|TRBV19
CASSMRGFYGYTF